This T cell receptor (beta chain) was recovered during a study of immune evolution from preneoplasia to lung adenocarcinoma. Sequencing was performed with immunoSEQ multiplex PCR; in TCRdb, only in-frame clones are kept and a portion is missing. This table has 6,500 to 8,500 clones, about 80% appearing once. V lost 3 bases, J lost 4 bases, and 9 bases lay in between. Germline CDR1 reads SNHLY; CDR2 reads FYNNEI. This CDR3 is 14 amino acids long. Sample: FFPE minimally invasive lung adenocarcinoma tissue. The chain couples TRBV2 to TRBJ1-4, with D possibly TRBD1 on 6 matching bases. The sequence came from a person aged 70 to 79 with lung adenocarcinoma. In DNA, the CDR3 is TGTGCCAGCAGTGAGAGGGGGGATAATGAAAAACTGTTTTTT. Translated: CASSERGDNEKLFF. The complete variable domain, with remaining parts taken from reference TRBV2 and TRBJ1-4, reads EPEVTQTPSHQVTQMGQEVILRCVPISNHLYFYWYRQILGQKVEFLVSFYNNEISEKSEIFDDQFSVERPDGSNFTLKIRSTKLEDSAMYFCASSERGDNEKLFFGSGTQLSVL.